The present T cell receptor beta chain was sequenced within a study of beta chain features in type 1 diabetes. Study observations and caveats: Naive, central memory and Treg TCRB repertoires appeared more alike in patients than in healthy donors. Type 1 diabetes patients had moderately but significantly shorter TCRB CDR3s in all four CD4+ subsets. Whether HLA type affects TCRB rearrangement stayed undetermined in the present work. PCR might favor shorter templates, but any such skew would affect patients and controls equally.

In this sample, this clone turned up a few times. Its antigen is not known. The germline gives CDR1 SGHTA, CDR2 FQGNSA. The CDR3 extends over 15 amino acids. The V gene lost 5 bases and the J gene lost 6 bases, with 19 bases spanning the gap. Since all of the isolated RNA was reverse transcribed, expressed TCRB transcripts were what got sequenced. Assay: immunoSEQ multiplex PCR; the TCRdb copy retains only in-frame clones and omits some. This repertoire shows about 140,000 clones, less than 15% found once; its top ten account for 1.3%. Sequencing was performed on central memory CD4+ T cells from blood. V and J are TRBV7-2 and TRBJ1-2, with a possible D match to TRBD1 (5 bases). This receptor was taken from a man younger than 30 with type 1 diabetes. In nucleotides, the CDR3 is TGTGCCAGCAGCCCACAGGAGATTCACGTTGATGGCTACACCTTC. Translated: CASSPQEIHVDGYTF.